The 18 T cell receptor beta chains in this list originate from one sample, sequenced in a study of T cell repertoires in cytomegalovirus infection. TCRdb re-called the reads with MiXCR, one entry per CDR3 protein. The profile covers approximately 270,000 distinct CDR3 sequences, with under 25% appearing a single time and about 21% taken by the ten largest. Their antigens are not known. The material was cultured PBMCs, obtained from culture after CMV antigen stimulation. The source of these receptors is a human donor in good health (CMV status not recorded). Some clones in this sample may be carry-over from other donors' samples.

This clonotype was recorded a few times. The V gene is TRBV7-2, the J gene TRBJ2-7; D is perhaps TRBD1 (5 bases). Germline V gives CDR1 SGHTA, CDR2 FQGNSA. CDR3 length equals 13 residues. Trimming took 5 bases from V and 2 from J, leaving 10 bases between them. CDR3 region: CASSPDRAYEQYF. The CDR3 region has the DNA TGTGCCAGCAGCCCTGACAGAGCCTACGAGCAGTACTTC.

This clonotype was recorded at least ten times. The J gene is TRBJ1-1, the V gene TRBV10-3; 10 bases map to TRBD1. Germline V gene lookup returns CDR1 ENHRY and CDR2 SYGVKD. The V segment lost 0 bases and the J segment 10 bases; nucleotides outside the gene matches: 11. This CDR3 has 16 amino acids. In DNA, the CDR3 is TGTGCCATCAGTGAGTCCGGGACAGGGGCCCCCGAAGGAGCTTTCTTT. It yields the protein CAISESGTGAPEGAFF.

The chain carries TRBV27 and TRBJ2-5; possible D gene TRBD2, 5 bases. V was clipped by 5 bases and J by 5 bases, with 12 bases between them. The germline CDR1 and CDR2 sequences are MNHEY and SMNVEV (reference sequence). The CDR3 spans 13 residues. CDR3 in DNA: TGTGCCAGCAGTCCACGGAGGACGGAGACCCAGTACTTC. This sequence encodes CASSPRRTETQYF.

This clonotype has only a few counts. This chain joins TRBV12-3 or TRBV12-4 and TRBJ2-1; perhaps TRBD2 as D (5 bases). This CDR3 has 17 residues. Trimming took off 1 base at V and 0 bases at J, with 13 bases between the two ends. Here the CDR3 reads CASSLGLRGSSYNEQFF. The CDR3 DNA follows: TGTGCCAGCAGTTTAGGATTACGGGGTAGCTCCTACAATGAGCAGTTCTTC.

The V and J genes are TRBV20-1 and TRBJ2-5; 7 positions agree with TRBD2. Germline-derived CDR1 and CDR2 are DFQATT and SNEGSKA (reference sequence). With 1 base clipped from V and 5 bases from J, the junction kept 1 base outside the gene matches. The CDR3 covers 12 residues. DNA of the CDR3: TGCAGTGCTAGAGTACTAGCGGAGACCCAGTACTTC. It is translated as CSARVLAETQYF.

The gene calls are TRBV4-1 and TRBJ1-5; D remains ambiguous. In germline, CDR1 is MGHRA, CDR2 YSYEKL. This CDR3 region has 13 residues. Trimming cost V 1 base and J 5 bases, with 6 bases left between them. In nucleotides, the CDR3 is TGCGCCAGCAGCCAAGTTCCCGATCAGCCCCAGCATTTT. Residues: CASSQVPDQPQHF.

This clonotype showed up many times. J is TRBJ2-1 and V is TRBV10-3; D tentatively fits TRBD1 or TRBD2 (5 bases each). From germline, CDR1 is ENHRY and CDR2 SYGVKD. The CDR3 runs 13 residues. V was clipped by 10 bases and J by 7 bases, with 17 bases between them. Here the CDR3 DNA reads TGTGCCACTTCCGGGACCCGCGCGAATGAGCAGTTCTTC. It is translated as CATSGTRANEQFF.

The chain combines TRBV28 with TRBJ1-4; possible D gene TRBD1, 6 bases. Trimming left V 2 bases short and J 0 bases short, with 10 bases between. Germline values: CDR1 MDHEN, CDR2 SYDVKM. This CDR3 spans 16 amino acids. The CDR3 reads CASSLQGIATNEKLFF. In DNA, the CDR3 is TGTGCCAGCAGTTTACAGGGGATCGCAACTAATGAAAAACTGTTTTTT.

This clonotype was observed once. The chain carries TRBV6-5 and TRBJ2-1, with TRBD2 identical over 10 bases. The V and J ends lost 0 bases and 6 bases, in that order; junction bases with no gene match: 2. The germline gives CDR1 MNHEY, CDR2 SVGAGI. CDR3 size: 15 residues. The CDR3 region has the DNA TGTGCCAGCAGTTACTCCAGGACTAGCGGCAATGAGCAGTTCTTC. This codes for CASSYSRTSGNEQFF.

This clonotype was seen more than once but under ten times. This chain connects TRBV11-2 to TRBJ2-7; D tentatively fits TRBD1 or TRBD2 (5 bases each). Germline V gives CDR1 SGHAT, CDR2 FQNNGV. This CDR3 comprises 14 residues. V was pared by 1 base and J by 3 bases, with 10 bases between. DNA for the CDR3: TGTGCCAGCAGCTTAGGGGGGAGTGACTACGAGCAGTACGTC. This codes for CASSLGGSDYEQYV.

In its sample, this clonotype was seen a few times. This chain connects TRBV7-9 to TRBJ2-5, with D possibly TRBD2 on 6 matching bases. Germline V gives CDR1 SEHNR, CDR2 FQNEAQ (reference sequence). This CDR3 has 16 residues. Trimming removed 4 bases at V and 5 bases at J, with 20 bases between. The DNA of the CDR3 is TGTGCCAGCAGCTGGGAGTTCGGGAGAGGAAAGGAGACCCAGTACTTC. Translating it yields CASSWEFGRGKETQYF.

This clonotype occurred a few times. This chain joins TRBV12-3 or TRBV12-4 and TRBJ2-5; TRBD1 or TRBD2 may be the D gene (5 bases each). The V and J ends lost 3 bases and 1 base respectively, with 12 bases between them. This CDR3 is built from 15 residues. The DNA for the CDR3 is TGTGCCAGCAGTTTCATAACCGGGACCCAAGAGACCCAGTACTTC. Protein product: CASSFITGTQETQYF.

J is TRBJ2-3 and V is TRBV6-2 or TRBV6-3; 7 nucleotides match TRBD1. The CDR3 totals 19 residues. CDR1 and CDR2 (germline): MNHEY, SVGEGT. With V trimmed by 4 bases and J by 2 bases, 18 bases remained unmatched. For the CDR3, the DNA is TGTGCCAGCAGTTTCCTCCTAAGGGGACAGTGGAGGCACACAGATACGCAGTATTTT. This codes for CASSFLLRGQWRHTDTQYF.

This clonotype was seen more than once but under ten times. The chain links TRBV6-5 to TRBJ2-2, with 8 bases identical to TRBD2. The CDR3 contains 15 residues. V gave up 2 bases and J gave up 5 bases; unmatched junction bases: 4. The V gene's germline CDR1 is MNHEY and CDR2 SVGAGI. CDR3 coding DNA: TGTGCCAGCAGTTACGGCGGGAGGCGAACCGGGGAGCTGTTTTTT. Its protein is CASSYGGRRTGELFF.

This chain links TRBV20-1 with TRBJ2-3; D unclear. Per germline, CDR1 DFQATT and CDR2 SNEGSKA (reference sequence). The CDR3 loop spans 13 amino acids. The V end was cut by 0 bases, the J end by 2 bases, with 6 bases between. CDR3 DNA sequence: TGCAGTGCTAGAGACATAACCACAGATACGCAGTATTTT. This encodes CSARDITTDTQYF.

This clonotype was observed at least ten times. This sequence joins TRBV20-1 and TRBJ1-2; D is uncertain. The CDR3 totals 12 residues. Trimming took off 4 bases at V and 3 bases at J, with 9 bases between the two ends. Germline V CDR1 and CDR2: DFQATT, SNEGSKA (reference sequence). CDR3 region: CSATSNYYGYTF. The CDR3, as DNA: TGCAGTGCTACGTCGAACTACTATGGCTACACCTTC.

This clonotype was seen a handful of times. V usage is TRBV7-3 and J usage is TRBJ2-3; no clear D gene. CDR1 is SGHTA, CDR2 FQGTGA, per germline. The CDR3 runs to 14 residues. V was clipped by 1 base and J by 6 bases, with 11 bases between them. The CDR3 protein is CASSLNGLRDTQYF. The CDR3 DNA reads TGTGCCAGCAGCTTAAACGGCCTACGGGATACGCAGTATTTT.

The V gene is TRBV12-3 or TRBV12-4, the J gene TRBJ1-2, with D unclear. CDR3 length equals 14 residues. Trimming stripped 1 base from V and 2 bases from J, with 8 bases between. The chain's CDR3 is CASSLDMVNYGYTF. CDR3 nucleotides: TGTGCCAGCAGTTTAGACATGGTCAACTATGGCTACACCTTC.